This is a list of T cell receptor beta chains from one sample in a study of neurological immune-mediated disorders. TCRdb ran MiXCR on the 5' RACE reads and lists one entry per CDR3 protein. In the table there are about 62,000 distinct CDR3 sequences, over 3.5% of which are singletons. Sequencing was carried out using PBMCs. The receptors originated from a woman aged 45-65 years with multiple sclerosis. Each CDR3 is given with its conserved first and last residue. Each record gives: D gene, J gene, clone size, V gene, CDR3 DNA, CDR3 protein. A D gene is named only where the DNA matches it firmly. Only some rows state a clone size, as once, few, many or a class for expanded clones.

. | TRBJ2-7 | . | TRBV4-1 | TGCGCCAGCAGCCAAGATAGTGGGAACAGGTACGAGCAGTACTTC | CASSQDSGNRYEQYF
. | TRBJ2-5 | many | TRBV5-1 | TGCGCCAGCAGCCAGGGGACTCAAGAGACCCAGTACTTC | CASSQGTQETQYF
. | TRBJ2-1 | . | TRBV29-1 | TGCAGCGTTTCAGGGGGGGATACTGAGCAGTTCTTC | CSVSGGDTEQFF
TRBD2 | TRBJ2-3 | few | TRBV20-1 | TGCAGTGCCCAGGCGGGCGGGAGGGGAGATACGCAGTATTTT | CSAQAGGRGDTQYF
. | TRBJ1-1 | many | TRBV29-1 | TGCAGCGTTGAAGTGAACACTGAAGCTTTCTTT | CSVEVNTEAFF
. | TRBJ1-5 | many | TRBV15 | TGTGCCACCAGCAGAGATGGAAGGGTCAATCAGCCCCAGCATTTT | CATSRDGRVNQPQHF
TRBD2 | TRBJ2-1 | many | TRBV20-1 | TGCAGTGCCGGGGGCTCTAGCGGGGGTTACAATGAGCAGTTCTTC | CSAGGSSGGYNEQFF
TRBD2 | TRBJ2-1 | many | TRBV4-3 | TGCGCCAGCAGCCAAGATAGGGGGCTAGCGGGAGTAAAGCAGTTCTTC | CASSQDRGLAGVKQFF
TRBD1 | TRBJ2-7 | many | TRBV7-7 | TGTGCTAGCAGCCCCCAGGGGGCAGAGGAGCAGTACTTC | CASSPQGAEEQYF
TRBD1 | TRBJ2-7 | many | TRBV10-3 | TGTGCCATCAGTGAGAGGACAGGGGGCGACGAGCAGTACTTC | CAISERTGGDEQYF
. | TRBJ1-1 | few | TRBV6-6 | TGTGCCAGCAGTTACCCCGCGGGCCAGGAGGCTTTCTTT | CASSYPAGQEAFF
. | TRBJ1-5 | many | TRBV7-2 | TGTGCCAGCAGCCGAGGGGCAGGGTTAGGTCAGCCCCAGCATTTT | CASSRGAGLGQPQHF
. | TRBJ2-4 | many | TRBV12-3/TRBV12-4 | TGTGCCAGCAGTTTGGGGCGCGTGGGGGGCAAAAACATTCAGTACTTC | CASSLGRVGGKNIQYF
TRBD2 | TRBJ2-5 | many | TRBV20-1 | TGCAGTGCGTTGACTAGCGGGGGGCAAGAGACCCAGTACTTC | CSALTSGGQETQYF
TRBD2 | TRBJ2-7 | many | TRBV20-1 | TGCAGTGCGTCTAGGATGCTAGCGGCCCCTGGCGAGCAGTACTTC | CSASRMLAAPGEQYF
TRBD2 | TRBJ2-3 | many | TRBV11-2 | TGTGCCAGCAGCTCTAGAGCGGGAGGTACAGATACGCAGTATTTT | CASSSRAGGTDTQYF
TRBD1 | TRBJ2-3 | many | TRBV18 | TGTGCCAGCTCACCTCAAACAGGGGGCACAGATACGCAGTATTTT | CASSPQTGGTDTQYF
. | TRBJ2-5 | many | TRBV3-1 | TGTGCCAGCCGGGGAGGATTAAACGGTGGGGTGACCCAGTACTTC | CASRGGLNGGVTQYF
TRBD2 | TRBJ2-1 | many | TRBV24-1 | TGTGCCACCAGTGTTCCCGGGACTAGTGATGTAGAGCAGTTCTTC | CATSVPGTSDVEQFF
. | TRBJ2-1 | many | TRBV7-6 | TGTGCCAGCAGCTCAGCGGGTAGCTCCTACAATGAGCAGTTCTTC | CASSSAGSSYNEQFF
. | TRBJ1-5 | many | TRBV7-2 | TGTGCCAGTACAAGGTTGGGTCAGCCCCAGCATTTT | CASTRLGQPQHF
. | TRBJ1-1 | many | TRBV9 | TGTGCCAGCAGCGTAGCAGGAGAGGGAACTGAAGCTTTCTTT | CASSVAGEGTEAFF
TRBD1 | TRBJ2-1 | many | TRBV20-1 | TGCAGTGCTCGGGACAGGGACTCCTACAATGAGCAGTTCTTC | CSARDRDSYNEQFF
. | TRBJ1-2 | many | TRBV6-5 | TGTGCCAGCAGCCGTACAGACCACTATGGCTACACCTTC | CASSRTDHYGYTF
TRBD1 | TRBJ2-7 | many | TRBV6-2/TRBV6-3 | TGTGCCAGCAGCCTACCGGGACAGGGGACTGAGCAGTACTTC | CASSLPGQGTEQYF
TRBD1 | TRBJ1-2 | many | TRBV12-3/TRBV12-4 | TGTGCCAGCAGCACCTTTGGGGACAGCTTAAGGCGCACCTTC | CASSTFGDSLRRTF
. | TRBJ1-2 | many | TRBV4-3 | TGCGCCAGCAGCCAAGATCCGCGGGGCCCAGCTAACTATGGCTACACCTTC | CASSQDPRGPANYGYTF
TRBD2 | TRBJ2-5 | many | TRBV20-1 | TGCAGTGCTAGAGATCGGGCTAGCGGGCTACAAGAGACCCAGTACTTC | CSARDRASGLQETQYF
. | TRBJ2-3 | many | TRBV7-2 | TGTGCCAGCAGCTTAGATTCTAGCAGGTATACGCAGTATTTT | CASSLDSSRYTQYF
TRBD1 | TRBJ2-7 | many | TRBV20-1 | TGCAGTGCTACCCGGGACAGCTACGAGCAGTACTTC | CSATRDSYEQYF
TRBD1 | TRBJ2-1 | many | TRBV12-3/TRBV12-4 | TGTGCTGGACAGGGGGATCAGGATGAGCAGTTCTTC | CAGQGDQDEQFF
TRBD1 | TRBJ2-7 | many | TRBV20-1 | TGCAGTGCTAGAGATCGAGTGGGACAGTCCTACGAGCAGTACTTC | CSARDRVGQSYEQYF
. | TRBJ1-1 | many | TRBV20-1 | TGCAGTGCTAGAGATCTGGGCAGCGAAGCTTTCTTT | CSARDLGSEAFF
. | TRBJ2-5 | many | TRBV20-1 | TGCAGTGCTAGCGCTAAAGCGGGCGAGACCCAGTACTTC | CSASAKAGETQYF
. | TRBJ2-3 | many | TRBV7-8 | TGTGCCAGCAGCATGTCCGACAGAGATACGCAGTATTTT | CASSMSDRDTQYF
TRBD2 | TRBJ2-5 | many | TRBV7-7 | TGTGCTAGCAGCTTATACGCGAGCGGGAGGGTTGAAGAGACCCAGTACTTC | CASSLYASGRVEETQYF
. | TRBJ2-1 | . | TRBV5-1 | TGCGCCAGCAGCTTGAAGGGAGCTGAGCAGTTCTTC | CASSLKGAEQFF
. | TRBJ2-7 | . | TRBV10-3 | TGTGCCATCAAGGCAGGCGATTCCTACGAGCAGTACTTC | CAIKAGDSYEQYF
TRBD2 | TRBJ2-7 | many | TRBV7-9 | TGTGCCAGTAAAGCGGGAGGGGCCTACGAGCAGTACTTC | CASKAGGAYEQYF
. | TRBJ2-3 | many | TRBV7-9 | TGTGCCAGCAGTTCGAGGGGGGCGGACACAGATACGCAGTATTTT | CASSSRGADTDTQYF